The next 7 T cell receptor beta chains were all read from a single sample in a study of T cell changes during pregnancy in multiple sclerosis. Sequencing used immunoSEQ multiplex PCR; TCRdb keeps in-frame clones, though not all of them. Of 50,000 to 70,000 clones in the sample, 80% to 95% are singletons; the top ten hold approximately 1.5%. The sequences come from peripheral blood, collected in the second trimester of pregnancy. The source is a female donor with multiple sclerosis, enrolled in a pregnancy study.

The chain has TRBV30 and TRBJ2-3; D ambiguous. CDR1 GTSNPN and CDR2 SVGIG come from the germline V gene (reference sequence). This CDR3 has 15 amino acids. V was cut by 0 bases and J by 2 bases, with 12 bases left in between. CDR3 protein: CAWSVTRLLTDTQYF. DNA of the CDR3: TGTGCCTGGAGTGTTACGCGGCTACTCACAGATACGCAGTATTTT.

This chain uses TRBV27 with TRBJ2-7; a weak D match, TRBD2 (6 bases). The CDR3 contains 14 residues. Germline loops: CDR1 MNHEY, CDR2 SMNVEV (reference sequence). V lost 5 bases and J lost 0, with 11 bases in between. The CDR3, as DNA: TGTGCCAGCAGTCGGCGGGGCTCCTCCTACGAGCAGTACTTC. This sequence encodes CASSRRGSSYEQYF.

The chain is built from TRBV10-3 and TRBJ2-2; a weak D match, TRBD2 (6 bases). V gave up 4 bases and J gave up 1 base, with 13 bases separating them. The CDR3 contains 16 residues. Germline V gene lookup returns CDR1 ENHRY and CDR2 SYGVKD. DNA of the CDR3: TGTGCCATCAGTGGAAGGGGCGGGGTGAACACCGGGGAGCTGTTTTTT. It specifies CAISGRGGVNTGELFF.

The CDR3 coding sequence is TGTGCCAGCAGCTTGGCTAAGGGACAGGGGCTAAGCTACACCTTC. It yields the protein CASSLAKGQGLSYTF. The genes are TRBV5-6 and TRBJ1-2, with 10 bases aligning to TRBD1. With 0 bases clipped from V and 9 bases from J, the junction kept 8 bases outside the gene matches. This CDR3 has 15 residues. Germline CDR1 is SGHDT and CDR2 is YYEEEE.

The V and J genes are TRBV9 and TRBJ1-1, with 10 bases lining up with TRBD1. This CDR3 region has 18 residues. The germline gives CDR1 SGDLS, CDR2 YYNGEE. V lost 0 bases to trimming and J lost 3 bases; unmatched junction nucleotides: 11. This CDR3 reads CASSVVKGTGVRYTEAFF. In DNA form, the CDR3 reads TGTGCCAGCAGCGTAGTGAAGGGGACAGGGGTTAGATACACTGAAGCTTTCTTT.

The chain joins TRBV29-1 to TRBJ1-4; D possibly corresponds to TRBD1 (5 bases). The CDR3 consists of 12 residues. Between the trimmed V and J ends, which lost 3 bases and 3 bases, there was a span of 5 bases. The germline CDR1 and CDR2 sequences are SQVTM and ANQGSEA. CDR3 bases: TGCAGCGTTGAGGGGCCTAATGAAAAACTGTTTTTT. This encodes CSVEGPNEKLFF. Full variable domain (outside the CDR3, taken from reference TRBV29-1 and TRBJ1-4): SAVISQKPSRDICQRGTSLTIQCQVDSQVTMMFWYRQQPGQSLTLIATANQGSEATYESGFVIDKFPISRPNLTFSTLTVSNMSPEDSSIYLCSVEGPNEKLFFGSGTQLSVL.

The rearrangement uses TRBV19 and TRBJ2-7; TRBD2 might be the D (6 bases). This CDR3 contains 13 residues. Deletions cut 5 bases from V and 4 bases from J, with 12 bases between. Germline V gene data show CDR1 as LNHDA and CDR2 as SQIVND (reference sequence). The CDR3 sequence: CASSSGLSYEQYF. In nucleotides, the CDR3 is TGTGCCAGTAGTTCGGGACTCTCATACGAGCAGTACTTC.